One sample yielded the 17 T cell receptor beta chains listed below, sequenced in a study of blood T cell repertoires in COVID-19. Data came from immunoSEQ multiplex PCR; TCRdb stores just in-frame clones and leaves some out. The top ten clones hold roughly 1.5% of a sample with about 64,000 clones, approximately 90% of them seen once. Source material: peripheral blood. These receptors originate from a human donor in a cohort sampled during active COVID-19.

This clone is a singleton in its sample. This rearrangement joins TRBV4-3 to TRBJ1-3, with no clear D. CDR3 size: 19 residues. V gave up 1 base and J gave up 0 bases, with 19 bases separating them. CDR1 and CDR2 from the germline V gene are LGHNA and YSLEER. CDR3 sequence (DNA): TGCGCCAGCAGCCAAGCCGTGGATACAGCTACTGTCTCTGGAAACACCATATATTTT. Translating gives CASSQAVDTATVSGNTIYF.

The chain links TRBV5-4 to TRBJ2-3; D not resolved. Germline V gene data show CDR1 as SGHNT and CDR2 as YYREEE (reference sequence). CDR3 size: 16 residues. Between the trimmed V and J ends, which lost 5 bases and 0 bases, there was a span of 16 bases. The CDR3 sequence is CASRLENHASTDTQYF. Here the CDR3 DNA reads TGTGCCAGCAGATTAGAGAATCATGCTAGCACAGATACGCAGTATTTT.

The count of this clone is one. The chain uses TRBV9 and TRBJ2-4; TRBD1 matches 7 bases. This CDR3 is built from 17 residues. The trim removed 4 bases at V and 0 bases at J, leaving 10 bases unmatched. Germline values: CDR1 SGDLS, CDR2 YYNGEE. CDR3 amino acids: CASSQTDRARAKNIQYF. As DNA, the CDR3 is TGTGCCAGCAGCCAGACCGACAGGGCCCGAGCCAAAAACATTCAGTACTTC. The full variable domain, with the rest looked up from reference TRBV9 and TRBJ2-4, is DSGVTQTPKHLITATGQRVTLRCSPRSGDLSVYWYQQSLDQGLQFLIQYYNGEERAKGNILERFSAQQFPDLHSELNLSSLELGDSALYFCASSQTDRARAKNIQYFGAGTRLSVL.

This rearrangement joins TRBV6-5 to TRBJ1-2; a weak D match, TRBD1 (5 bases). The CDR3 runs to 15 residues. Germline CDR1 is MNHEY and CDR2 is SVGAGI. Between the trimmed V and J ends, which lost 2 bases and 7 bases, there was a span of 17 bases. CDR3 in amino acids: CASSYHLPDSSGYTF. In nucleotides, the CDR3 is TGTGCCAGCAGTTACCATCTTCCAGACAGCTCTGGCTACACCTTC.

The chain recombines TRBV11-3 with TRBJ2-5; D is possibly TRBD1 (6 bases). CDR1 is SGHNT, CDR2 YENEEA, per germline. The length of the CDR3 is 14 residues. Trimming left V 5 bases short and J 1 base short, with 11 bases between. The CDR3 loop reads CASSLRTAQETQYF. CDR3 nucleotide sequence: TGTGCCAGCAGCCTCCGGACAGCCCAAGAGACCCAGTACTTC.

The V call is TRBV27, the J call TRBJ1-5; 10 bases are a match to TRBD1. The V segment lost 6 bases and the J segment 0 bases; nucleotides outside the gene matches: 5. Germline V CDR1 and CDR2: MNHEY, SMNVEV (reference sequence). This CDR3 spans 16 amino acids. The CDR3 loop reads CASSPRQGASNQPQHF. The CDR3 bases are TGTGCCAGCAGCCCCCGACAGGGGGCTAGCAATCAGCCCCAGCATTTT.

The V gene is TRBV9, the J gene TRBJ2-1, with 14 bases aligning to TRBD2. V gave up 1 base and J gave up 7 bases; unmatched junction bases: 4. The CDR3 is 16 amino acids. Looked up from germline, CDR1 is SGDLS and CDR2 is YYNGEE. The CDR3, as DNA: TGTGCCAGCAGCGTAAGGACTAGCGGGAGGTTGAATGAGCAGTTCTTC. Encoded protein: CASSVRTSGRLNEQFF.

This clone turned up a few times. The V and J genes are TRBV29-1 and TRBJ1-1; D possibly corresponds to TRBD1 (6 bases). The V end lost 4 bases, the J end lost 5 bases, and 17 bases lay between the germline ends. The CDR3 consists of 14 residues. From germline, CDR1 is SQVTM and CDR2 ANQGSEA. The CDR3 reads CSVVSQGRVTEAFF. In DNA, the CDR3 is TGCAGCGTTGTTTCCCAGGGGAGGGTGACTGAAGCTTTCTTT. Supplemented by reference TRBV29-1 and TRBJ1-1, the full variable domain reads SAVISQKPSRDICQRGTSLTIQCQVDSQVTMMFWYRQQPGQSLTLIATANQGSEATYESGFVIDKFPISRPNLTFSTLTVSNMSPEDSSIYLCSVVSQGRVTEAFFGQGTRLTVV.

This chain links TRBV28 with TRBJ2-1; maybe TRBD2 (5 bases). This CDR3 comprises 13 residues. Germline values: CDR1 MDHEN, CDR2 SYDVKM. V was trimmed by 4 bases and J by 9 bases, leaving 13 bases between them. DNA for the CDR3: TGTGCCAGCAGTTCAGGCGGGTGGGTTGAGCAGTTCTTC. Translated, it gives CASSSGGWVEQFF.

This chain links TRBV11-2 with TRBJ2-5; 8 bases are a match to TRBD1. In germline, CDR1 is SGHAT, CDR2 FQNNGV. Unmatched junction bases numbered 11, after V lost 0 bases and J lost 5 bases. The CDR3 runs to 17 residues. The CDR3 DNA reads TGTGCCAGCAGCTTAGAAATGGGGACAGGCGTAGGGGAGACCCAGTACTTC. This codes for CASSLEMGTGVGETQYF.

This clone was detected a few times. V is TRBV9 and J is TRBJ2-3; D might be TRBD2 (5 bases). The CDR3 loop spans 15 amino acids. Looked up from germline, CDR1 is SGDLS and CDR2 is YYNGEE. V lost 1 base and J 4 bases, leaving 13 bases between the germline ends. CDR3 sequence (DNA): TGTGCCAGCAGCGTAATGGCTAGCAGATCAGATACGCAGTATTTT. Protein product: CASSVMASRSDTQYF.

The chain uses TRBV4-1 and TRBJ2-7, with 8 bases fitting TRBD2. The ends lost 6 bases at V and 6 bases at J; junction bases unmatched: 10. In germline, CDR1 is MGHRA, CDR2 YSYEKL. CDR3 length equals 14 residues. CDR3 bases: TGCGCCAGCAGTGCCCTAACGGGAGGGCCCGAGCAGTACTTC. This sequence encodes CASSALTGGPEQYF.

V gene TRBV28 combines with J gene TRBJ2-3, with D tentatively TRBD1 (5 bases). CDR1 is MDHEN, CDR2 SYDVKM, per germline. The CDR3 length is 15 residues. The V and J ends lost 3 bases and 5 bases respectively, with 15 bases between them. CDR3 DNA: TGTGCCAGCAGTTTTAGGGGCCCAAAGGGAGATACGCAGTATTTT. Protein: CASSFRGPKGDTQYF.

The chain combines TRBV7-2 with TRBJ2-1, with D possibly matching TRBD2 (6 bases). The V end was cut by 7 bases, the J end by 5 bases, with 15 bases between. Germline CDR1 SGHTA, CDR2 FQGNSA. The CDR3 has 14 amino acids. Here the CDR3 DNA reads TGTGCCAGCACCGTATCGGGACTCCACAATGAGCAGTTCTTC. Protein: CASTVSGLHNEQFF.

The V gene is TRBV7-9, the J gene TRBJ2-4; no clear D gene. The CDR3 length is 14 residues. V was clipped by 5 bases and J by 0 bases, with 8 bases between them. Germline V gives CDR1 SEHNR, CDR2 FQNEAQ (reference sequence). The CDR3 region is CASSEQIAKNIQYF. CDR3 DNA sequence: TGTGCCAGCAGCGAACAGATAGCCAAAAACATTCAGTACTTC.

This sequence joins TRBV4-3 and TRBJ2-3; the D gene is possibly TRBD1 (6 bases). Trimming shortened V by 0 bases and J by 4 bases, and 14 bases separated the two germline ends. The CDR3 spans 16 residues. In germline, CDR1 is LGHNA, CDR2 YSLEER. The CDR3 nucleotides read TGCGCCAGCAGCCAAGATAGGACAGCCGTTTCAGATACGCAGTATTTT. It is translated as CASSQDRTAVSDTQYF.

This chain joins TRBV2 and TRBJ2-6; 8 nucleotides match TRBD1. CDR1 and CDR2 from the germline V gene are SNHLY and FYNNEI. CDR3 size: 16 residues. The junction had 8 bases not matched to a gene; V was cut back by 6 bases and J by 4 bases. For the CDR3, the DNA is TGTGCCAGCAGCCCCCAGGGGGCGCGGGGGGCCAACGTCCTGACTTTC. Its translation is CASSPQGARGANVLTF.